This T cell receptor beta chain was retrieved from a study of blood T cell repertoires in COVID-19. Looking at the study overall: Sites across the United States, Italy and Spain contributed samples from acute and convalescent COVID-19. In each case, the material was cDNA or gDNA derived from T cells, B-cell-depleted T cells, or PBMCs.

The CDR3 covers 16 residues. V lost 1 base to trimming and J lost 5 bases; unmatched junction nucleotides: 9. CDR1 and CDR2 (germline): SGHVS, FNYEAQ. Assay used: immunoSEQ multiplex PCR; TCRdb lists only in-frame clones, some missing. The sample holds about 300,000 clones; around four fifths are singletons and the top ten take 0.95% to 1.5%. V is TRBV7-6 and J is TRBJ2-7; TRBD2 matches at 9 bases. The TCR comes from a woman between 45 and 65 years old with acute or convalescent COVID-19. The sample was peripheral blood. CDR3 loop: CASSLEFAGGRDEQYF. As DNA, the CDR3 is TGTGCCAGCAGCTTAGAGTTTGCGGGAGGGAGGGACGAGCAGTACTTC.